The clone carrying this T cell receptor (beta chain) occurred many times. Its target is not known. CDR1 and CDR2 (germline): SEHNR, FQNEAQ (reference sequence). The V and J ends lost 5 bases and 1 base respectively, with 11 bases between them. The CDR3 is 14 amino acids. Unique molecular identifiers featured in how the TCRbeta library was prepared. One entry per CDR3 protein results from TCRdb running MiXCR on the PCR reads. The sample lists about 200,000 distinct CDR3 sequences; 5.5% to 7% were seen once. These data belong to a study of T-cell reconstitution after alpha-beta-depleted transplantation in children. The study's findings and limits: Approximately two months post-transplant, alpha-beta T cells reportedly originated from several hundred expanded graft clones. From surviving recipient T cells and thymic progenitors came the high day-60 TCRbeta diversity observed in some patients. From newly produced T cells came most of the T-cell counts and diversity one year after transplant.

The TCR was taken from a boy between 2 and 10 years old with acute lymphoblastic leukemia, due to receive a stem cell transplant. The chain links TRBV7-9 to TRBJ2-5, with D tentatively TRBD1 or TRBD2 (6 bases each). Sequenced material: PBMCs, taken before TCRalphabeta/CD19-depleted stem cell transplant. CDR3 coding DNA: TGTGCCAGCAGCCAACCGGGGGCCCAAGAGACCCAGTACTTC. Translation: CASSQPGAQETQYF.